The clone carrying this TCR beta chain was found many times. Trimming left V 6 bases short and J 2 bases short, with 13 bases between. The CDR3 runs 14 residues. Amplification yielded TCR beta CDR3 regions, with RNA transcripts as the source. The primer set for the first-round RT-PCR of the TCR CDR3 was HTBI. Via MiXCR, TCRdb re-called the multiplex PCR reads, giving one row per CDR3 protein. The table lists about 350,000 distinct CDR3 sequences, 11% to 15% of them singletons. This record comes from a study of T cells in Graves' hyperthyroidism and ophthalmopathy. This chain uses TRBV12-3 or TRBV12-4 with TRBJ1-1; no firm D call. Specimen: blood. This TCR came from a woman aged 25 to 39 with Graves' hyperthyroidism. CDR3 DNA: TGTGCCAGCAGCTACGGAGGCCTAAACACTGAAGCTTTCTTT. Its translation is CASSYGGLNTEAFF.